The 4 T cell receptor beta chains given below trace back to one sample, sequenced in a study of T cells in women clearing cervical HPV infection. Here immunoSEQ multiplex PCR was the method, and the copy in TCRdb shows in-frame clones only, minus some. The repertoire shows approximately 41,000 clones; the top ten hold around 7.6%. The sequenced sample consisted of blood buffy coat. These receptor sequences come from a woman aged 18-70 years with a cervical HPV16 infection that either progressed to CIN3+ or cleared (not recorded which).

CDR3 DNA, as far as it was read: TGTGCCAGCAGCCCCCCCAGACTGGGCCAAGAGACC. It translates to CASSPPRLGQET. The full CDR3 protein reads CASSPPRLGQETQYF. V gene TRBV7-9 combines with J gene TRBJ2-5, with D unresolved. The missing CDR3 end, 3 residues past where the read stops, is filled in from the germline J gene. Germline CDR1 is SEHNR and CDR2 is FQNEAQ (reference sequence). V was pared by 5 bases and J by 1 base, with 14 bases between. The CDR3 runs 15 residues.

Partial CDR3 DNA: TGTGCCAGCAGCGTCGGGACAGGGAACACTGAA. Residues: CASSVGTGNTE. The entire CDR3 reads CASSVGTGNTEAFF. This chain links TRBV9 with TRBJ1-1; TRBD1 matches 8 bases. The read ends 3 residues shy of where the CDR3 ends; the end is completed using the germline J gene. Trimming took 2 bases from V and 1 from J; bases not matched to a gene: 1. The CDR3 extends over 14 amino acids. CDR1 is SGDLS, CDR2 YYNGEE, per germline.

Details on this clone: Relative to the germline gene, one junction end is altered; a read error may explain this. The DNA ends 3 residues before the CDR3 does, and the rest of the CDR3 is filled in from the germline J gene. This rearrangement joins TRBV18 to TRBJ2-7; 7 bases match TRBD1. The CDR3 consists of 13 residues. Germline V gives CDR1 KGHSH, CDR2 LQKENI. CDR3 sequence reads: CASSGTDSSEQYF. The part of the CDR3 DNA that was read is TGTGCCAGCTCAGGGACAGACTCCTCCGAG.

The CDR3 loop reads CASSLDSRDIQYF. Incomplete CDR3 DNA: TGTGCCAGCAGTTTAGACTCCAGGGACATT. J is TRBJ2-4 and V is TRBV28; D is perhaps TRBD1 (5 bases). The DNA ends 3 residues before the CDR3 does, and the rest of the CDR3 is filled in from the germline J gene. The CDR3 length is 13 residues. Trimming left V 2 bases short and J 8 bases short, with 10 bases between. The germline V gene encodes CDR1 MDHEN and CDR2 SYDVKM.